This T cell receptor beta chain was found in a study of molecular identifiers for immune sequencing clone quantification (dated by TCRdb to the late 2010s). Looking at the study overall: For a replicate experiment, RNA from roughly 18,000 or 92,000 naive CD8 T cells was divided into five aliquots, of which four were sequenced. The study was a methods study using CD8 T cells to benchmark molecular-identifier clustering-based TCR repertoire sequencing (MIDCIRS) and TCR RNA copy counting.

The library was built by means of PCR. TCRdb lists the instrument as Illumina HiSeq 4000. Bulk TCR libraries were generated as previously described, with the TCR primers listed in Table S5 used. Total RNA was purified with the Qiagen AllPrep DNA/RNA kit. Reads from multiple sequencing runs of the same library were pooled before analysis. As for the authors' bioinformatics: Reads were retained only if an exact TCR constant sequence was present, and the retained reads were trimmed to 150 nt and grouped according to their 12-nt molecular barcodes. Reads within each barcode group were sub-clustered using a 15% Levenshtein threshold, and quality-weighted consensus sequences were constructed for each RNA molecule. Non-functional sequences were excluded, and lower-count sequences lying one edit away from another sequence were also excluded. Based on fitting two negative binomial distributions, any barcode sub-cluster with under 20% of the maximum read count was discarded. TCRdb redid the processing of the public reads, applying fastp at Q25 and MiXCR, and retained in-frame beta chains. Identical CDR3 protein sequences are pooled into one entry, listed with their most common genes and DNA. These V and J calls are TCRdb output, not the study's own analysis. The sample table contains just under 650,000 distinct CDR3 sequences; only one count was recorded for 15% to 20% of them. The ten most abundant clones make up 0.75% to 0.95% of the sample.

Libraries of naive CD8 T cells were built from anywhere between about 17,000 and 1,000,000 sorted cells, with 10%, 30% or 50% of the purified RNA used. On a BD FACSAria II, naive CD8 T cells were FACS-sorted as CD8+CD4-CCR7+CD45RA+ and collected into RLT Plus buffer. Ten to eleven TCR copies' worth of Jurkat RNA were spiked into 20,000-1,000,000 naive CD8 T cell samples to test detection sensitivity. CD8 T cells were enriched using RosetteSep CD8+ T Cell Enrichment Cocktail and Ficoll-Paque, and the enriched cells then underwent ACK red cell lysis. Unmatched junction bases come to 6, with V trimmed by 10 bases and J by 4 bases. Based on the germline V gene, the CDR1 and CDR2 sequences are SGHAT and FQNNGV. Its CDR3 holds 12 amino acids, cysteine through phenylalanine. The only DNA kept is the CDR3, 36 bases in frame from the first base. A few counts support this clonotype. It has no known antigen specificity. The input lacks base qualities; no much larger clone sits a single base away.

The full study reports these points: Modeling estimated about 2.8 recovered TCR RNA copies per cell, compared with about 10 by digital PCR, which implies about 30% capture efficiency. Naive libraries contained spiked-in Jurkat TCR RNA (approximately ten copies' worth), which is not part of the donor repertoire. A single cell's worth of spiked-in Jurkat TCR RNA was reported detectable even among under 1.1 million naive CD8 T cells. The sizes of highly expanded clones could end up underestimated when identical TCR molecules share a barcode. In CMV-specific effector cells, clones with more than 20 RNA copies contained over 99% of molecules, whereas in naive cells such clones contained under 1% of molecules. When barcode sub-clustering was omitted, TCR diversity was inflated by chimeric consensus sequences, with chimeras reaching as high as 47%.

The chain joins TRBV11-2 to TRBJ2-7; the junction holds 8 bases that match TRBD2. Sequencing input: naive CD8+ T cells from blood, with Jurkat cell RNA spiked in. The sample's cell subset or site, from its label and the paper: FACS-sorted CD8+CD4-CCR7+CD45RA+ naive T cells. This clonotype was obtained from a human donor in good health. Some libraries in this study had Jurkat cell RNA spiked in. CDR3 reads: CATGGGGYEQYF. The base sequence is TGTGCCACCGGGGGGGGGGGGTACGAGCAGTACTTC.